Reported below is one TCR beta chain. The antigen it recognizes is unknown. No qualities accompany the bases; no much larger clone lies one base away. Counted from cysteine to phenylalanine, this CDR3 has 15 amino acids. The kept DNA is CDR3 alone, 45 bases in frame from the first base. The germline V gene provides CDR1 SGHNT and CDR2 YENEEA. V and J lose 1 base and 1 base, and a span of 9 bases separates them. This entry is derived from a study of blood T cell repertoires in COVID-19 (dated by TCRdb to the early 2020s). Context from the whole study: Samples covering the acute and convalescent phases of COVID-19 were provided by collaborators in the United States, Italy and Spain. The material from the prospective study consisted of cDNA or gDNA derived from T cells, B-cell-depleted T cells, or PBMCs. Subjects who had been exposed to COVID-19, were actively infected with it, or had recovered from it provided the deeply sampled blood TCRbeta repertoires that made up the dataset. The repertoires were released in a freely available public database intended as a resource for research on the immune response to SARS-CoV-2. The samples were drawn from the first 160 participants of the ongoing ImmuneRACE study and from 1,254 subjects provided by 6 global collaborators. Sample metadata almost always included a de-identified subject ID, COVID-19 status, age in years and sex. Where available, HLA class I and class II types were obtained from metadata supplied by the sample provider rather than from assay-based typing.

Results and caveats for the whole study, not just this receptor: Clinical and demographic metadata were provided uncurated, with the amount varying by source and participant.

Enrolling through a virtual design, the prospective study's participants ranged in age from roughly 18 to 89 years and lived across more than 20 United States geographic areas. To assign participants to cohorts, the prospective study relied on clinical history that participants themselves reported in a screening survey and a study questionnaire. Recovered participants in ImmuneRACE Cohort 3 were defined by two consecutive negative NP/OP PCR tests, clearance by a healthcare professional, or resolution of symptoms. In the prospective study, whole blood, serum and a nasopharyngeal or oropharyngeal swab were collected from each participant by mobile phlebotomists. Prospective study participants could optionally give additional blood draws and questionnaires over an approximately 2-month period. Before DNA extraction, prospective study blood samples were shipped either frozen or at room temperature.

TCRbeta CDR3 regions were amplified from genomic DNA using the immunoSEQ Assay, a bias-controlled multiplex PCR. From the authors' description of their analysis: Nucleated cell counts per sample were estimated from amplification of reference gene primers within the assay. To quantify the absolute abundance of each unique TCRbeta CDR3 rearrangement, sequence reads were collapsed and filtered. For each sample, productive Simpson clonality was calculated by taking the square root of Simpson's diversity index across productive rearrangements. TCRdb retrieved this table from immuneACCESS and kept in-frame rearrangements only. Not all clones are present; in checked studies, unresolved V genes account for under half, and no reason is known for the remainder. That table is the source of V, J and clone size, and D and trimming were worked out from the DNA. For this sample there are 140,000 to 150,000 clones; roughly 75% appear just once. The ten largest clones capture 6% of the sample.

The sequence was obtained from a woman aged 45-60 years who had recovered from COVID-19. Material: PBMCs or T cells enriched from blood (not recorded which). The sequence joins TRBV11-3 to TRBJ2-3; D gene: possibly TRBD1, on 6 matching bases. The CDR3 protein sequence reads: CASSLGGGRTDTQYF. At the DNA level, the sequence is TGTGCCAGCAGCTTAGGAGGGGGTCGCACAGATACGCAGTATTTT.